This T cell receptor (beta chain) was obtained from a study of blood T cell repertoires in COVID-19. Study in general: Samples representing acute and convalescent COVID-19 were sourced from the United States, Italy and Spain. Sample material is recorded as cDNA or gDNA derived from T cells, B-cell-depleted T cells, or PBMCs.

Trimming cost V 2 bases and J 6 bases, with 19 bases left between them. This CDR3 comprises 16 residues. Germline CDR1 is MGHRA and CDR2 is YSYEKL. As processed by the authors: The assay estimated nucleated cells by amplifying reference gene primers. This table comes from immunoSEQ multiplex PCR, and its TCRdb copy is limited to in-frame clones, with some not included. V and J calls and clone size are those listed in that table; D and trimming were worked out from the DNA. The sample records 200,000 to 250,000 clones, roughly 80% being singletons. The source is a woman aged 25 to 39 who had recovered from COVID-19. The sample comprised peripheral blood. The rearrangement joins TRBV4-1 to TRBJ1-1; D ambiguous. The CDR3 nucleotides read TGCGCCAGCAGCCAACCCCAAAGGAGGGCTATCCCTGAAGCTTTCTTT. It translates to CASSQPQRRAIPEAFF.